These T cell receptor beta chains were read from a single sample in a study of CD4 T cells in relation to SARS-CoV-2 and coronaviruses. Sequenced by immunoSEQ multiplex PCR; TCRdb stores in-frame clones only, minus some. This sample carries about 31,000 clones, around 80% of them seen once, and the ten largest clones take almost 3.5%. These TCRs' antigens remain unknown. Sequenced sample: memory CD4+ T cells from PBMCs, cultured in vitro. These receptors all stem from an adult with COVID-19. CDR3s include the opening cysteine and the closing phenylalanine or tryptophan. The D gene is left open where the match is weak. Clone size, where shown, is once, few, many, or a class for clones that have expanded.

CDR3nt | CDR3aa | abundance | len | v_gene | d_gene | j_gene
TGTGCCACCAGCAGAGGACTAGCGGAATACGAGCAGTACTTC | CATSRGLAEYEQYF | - | 14 | TRBV15 | TRBD2 | TRBJ2-7
TGTGCCAGCAGTTTTAGGAGGGAGCAGTTCTTC | CASSFRREQFF | - | 11 | TRBV28 | - | TRBJ2-1
TGTGCCAGCAGGCTGGACAGCGGTGAAAAACTGTTTTTT | CASRLDSGEKLFF | - | 13 | TRBV2 | - | TRBJ1-4
TGTGCCAGCAGCCGTCTACTACAGGGGACCGGGGAGCTGTTTTTT | CASSRLLQGTGELFF | few | 15 | TRBV7-8 | TRBD1 | TRBJ2-2
TGTGCCAGCAAAGGCCTAGACAGGGACGAGCAGTACTTC | CASKGLDRDEQYF | few | 13 | TRBV2 | TRBD1 | TRBJ2-7
TGCGCCAGCAGCCAAGCGGGACAGGCAGAGACCCAGTACTTC | CASSQAGQAETQYF | - | 14 | TRBV4-1 | TRBD1 | TRBJ2-5
TGCGCCAGCAGCCGAATAGCGGGAGGCCCAGATACGCAGTATTTT | CASSRIAGGPDTQYF | - | 15 | TRBV4-1 | TRBD2 | TRBJ2-3
TGTGCCAGCAGCCCTACTAGCGGGAGTGTCGAGCAGTACTTC | CASSPTSGSVEQYF | few | 14 | TRBV5-4 | TRBD2 | TRBJ2-7
TGTGCCAGTAGTATTTCAGCGAACACTGAAGCTTTCTTT | CASSISANTEAFF | - | 13 | TRBV19 | - | TRBJ1-1
TGCGCCAGCAGCTTGGAACTAGCGGGAGGCACCGGGGAGCTGTTTTTT | CASSLELAGGTGELFF | - | 16 | TRBV5-1 | TRBD2 | TRBJ2-2
TGTGCCAGCAGCTTCTTAGGGATTAACGATTCACCCCTCCACTTT | CASSFLGINDSPLHF | - | 15 | TRBV5-6 | - | TRBJ1-6
TGTGCCAGCAGTCCAGCAGGCTTCTCTGGGGCCAACGTCCTGACTTTC | CASSPAGFSGANVLTF | - | 16 | TRBV28 | - | TRBJ2-6
TGCGCCAGCAGGGGGACTAGCGGGAGTGGAGAGACCCAGTACTTC | CASRGTSGSGETQYF | - | 15 | TRBV5-1 | TRBD2 | TRBJ2-5
TGTGCCTGGAGTAGAAACAGGGCCGATCCCCTCCACTTT | CAWSRNRADPLHF | few | 13 | TRBV30 | - | TRBJ1-6
TGTGCCAGCAGCCAAGACGCGGGGCCCTACGAGCAGTACTTC | CASSQDAGPYEQYF | few | 14 | TRBV3-1/TRBV3-2 | - | TRBJ2-7
TGTGCCATCAGTAGGGCCTCCGGAGCGGACATTCAGTACTTC | CAISRASGADIQYF | - | 14 | TRBV10-3 | - | TRBJ2-4
TGTGCCAGCAGACAGGGAATTTTGTCTGGAAACACCATATATTTT | CASRQGILSGNTIYF | few | 15 | TRBV2 | - | TRBJ1-3
TGTGCCAGCAGTTTCGGCCACCCGAGCACTGAAGCTTTCTTT | CASSFGHPSTEAFF | - | 14 | TRBV28 | - | TRBJ1-1
TGTGCCAGCAGTGACAGGGGATGGGACTATGGCTACACCTTC | CASSDRGWDYGYTF | - | 14 | TRBV2 | - | TRBJ1-2
TGTGCCAGCAGCTTAGTGGGGGACGAAAAACTGTTTTTT | CASSLVGDEKLFF | - | 13 | TRBV7-6 | - | TRBJ1-4
TGTGCCAGCAGCTACCAAATCGGACAGGTGAACACTGAAGCTTTCTTT | CASSYQIGQVNTEAFF | once | 16 | TRBV7-9 | TRBD1 | TRBJ1-1
TGTGCCTGGAGTCCAGGGGCCCGGAACACCATATATTTT | CAWSPGARNTIYF | - | 13 | TRBV30 | - | TRBJ1-3
TGTGCCAGCAGCCTAGATCAGGGGGTCAATGAAAAACTGTTTTTT | CASSLDQGVNEKLFF | few | 15 | TRBV28 | TRBD1 | TRBJ1-4
TGCGCCAGCAGCCCGGGACGGACGAATGAGCAGTTCTTC | CASSPGRTNEQFF | - | 13 | TRBV5-1 | - | TRBJ2-1
TGTGCCAGCTCACTAGCGGAGTTCAATGAGCAGTTCTTC | CASSLAEFNEQFF | - | 13 | TRBV18 | - | TRBJ2-1
TGTGCCAGCAGCAATGGGGGGGTTGCAGATACGCAGTATTTT | CASSNGGVADTQYF | few | 14 | TRBV21-1 | - | TRBJ2-3
TGTGCCAGCAGCCAAGATGAAGGGACTACCTCAGCCGATGAGCAGTTCTTC | CASSQDEGTTSADEQFF | - | 17 | TRBV3-1/TRBV3-2 | TRBD2 | TRBJ2-1
TGCGCCAGCAGCGGGGGGACTAGCCTGTACTCTGGAAACACCATATATTTT | CASSGGTSLYSGNTIYF | - | 17 | TRBV5-1 | - | TRBJ1-3
TGTGCCAGCAGCTTATATGACTCCTCCCCTACCTACGAGCAGTACTTC | CASSLYDSSPTYEQYF | - | 16 | TRBV7-9 | - | TRBJ2-7
TGTGCCAGCAGTCGGTCTAGCCTCGGGACAGATACGCAGTATTTT | CASSRSSLGTDTQYF | - | 15 | TRBV3-1/TRBV3-2 | - | TRBJ2-3
TGTGCCAGCAGTTACGGTCGCGCTCTGGGTGAAAAACTGTTTTTT | CASSYGRALGEKLFF | - | 15 | TRBV6-5 | - | TRBJ1-4
TGCGCCAGCAGTGCTTTCGGGATCCGGGACCTCAGAGGCCACACAGATACGCAGTATTTT | CASSAFGIRDLRGHTDTQYF | - | 20 | TRBV10-1 | - | TRBJ2-3
TGTGCCAGCAGTCGGGGGACAGGGCCTCAAGAGACCCAGTACTTC | CASSRGTGPQETQYF | once | 15 | TRBV28 | TRBD1 | TRBJ2-5
TGCAGCGTCTACAGGGCTACTGAAGCTTTCTTT | CSVYRATEAFF | - | 11 | TRBV29-1 | - | TRBJ1-1
TGTGCCAGCAGCCTTAACTATGGCTACACCTTC | CASSLNYGYTF | - | 11 | TRBV6-6 | - | TRBJ1-2
TGTGCCAGTAGTATCACTAGCGGGAGAGGGGCCGGGGAGCTGTTTTTT | CASSITSGRGAGELFF | - | 16 | TRBV19 | TRBD2 | TRBJ2-2
TGTGCCAGCAGTTTAAACGGCTACGAGCAGTACTTC | CASSLNGYEQYF | medium-sized | 12 | TRBV12-3/TRBV12-4 | - | TRBJ2-7
TGTGCCAGTGCGATGGACAGGAGGAACACTGAAGCTTTCTTT | CASAMDRRNTEAFF | - | 14 | TRBV5-4 | TRBD1 | TRBJ1-1
TGTGCCTGGAGTGGGGGGGAAAAACTGTTTTTT | CAWSGGEKLFF | few | 11 | TRBV30 | - | TRBJ1-4
TGTGCCAGCAGTTTATCCGTCGGAGGATATTCCGGGGGTCCAGATACGCAGTATTTT | CASSLSVGGYSGGPDTQYF | - | 19 | TRBV28 | - | TRBJ2-3
TGTGCCTGGAGTGTACTAGGGGGACAGGGGGCTTCACCCCTCCACTTT | CAWSVLGGQGASPLHF | few | 16 | TRBV30 | TRBD1 | TRBJ1-6
TGTGCCATCAGTGAGTCGACGGACTACCAAGAGACCCAGTACTTC | CAISESTDYQETQYF | - | 15 | TRBV10-3 | - | TRBJ2-5
TGTGCCAGCAGCCCGGGTATTCCTGAAGCTTTCTTT | CASSPGIPEAFF | - | 12 | TRBV3-1/TRBV3-2 | - | TRBJ1-1
TGCAGTGCTAGTCTTAGCGGGGTGGCAGATACGCAGTATTTT | CSASLSGVADTQYF | - | 14 | TRBV20-1 | TRBD2 | TRBJ2-3
TGTGCCATCAGGGGGGGGGAACAAGAGACCCAGTACTTC | CAIRGGEQETQYF | - | 13 | TRBV7-2 | - | TRBJ2-5
TGTGCCAGCTCAGGTTCGGTTGCAGCCTCGAACACTGAAGCTTTCTTT | CASSGSVAASNTEAFF | - | 16 | TRBV18 | - | TRBJ1-1
TGTGCCAGTAGCACGAACTACCGCACAGATACGCAGTATTTT | CASSTNYRTDTQYF | - | 14 | TRBV19 | - | TRBJ2-3
TGTGCCAGCAGTTACGGGACTAGCGGGAGCTATGAGCAGTTCTTC | CASSYGTSGSYEQFF | - | 15 | TRBV6-6 | TRBD2 | TRBJ2-1
TGCAGTGCTAGTAGCGCGGGAAAAATATCCTACAATGAGCAGTTCTTC | CSASSAGKISYNEQFF | - | 16 | TRBV20-1 | - | TRBJ2-1
TGTGCCAGCAGTGATTTAGCGGGAGGACAAGAGACCCAGTACTTC | CASSDLAGGQETQYF | - | 15 | TRBV6-1 | TRBD2 | TRBJ2-5
TGTGCCAGCAGCATTTTCGCTGCGGACAGAAAGCAGTTCTTC | CASSIFAADRKQFF | - | 14 | TRBV7-2 | - | TRBJ2-1